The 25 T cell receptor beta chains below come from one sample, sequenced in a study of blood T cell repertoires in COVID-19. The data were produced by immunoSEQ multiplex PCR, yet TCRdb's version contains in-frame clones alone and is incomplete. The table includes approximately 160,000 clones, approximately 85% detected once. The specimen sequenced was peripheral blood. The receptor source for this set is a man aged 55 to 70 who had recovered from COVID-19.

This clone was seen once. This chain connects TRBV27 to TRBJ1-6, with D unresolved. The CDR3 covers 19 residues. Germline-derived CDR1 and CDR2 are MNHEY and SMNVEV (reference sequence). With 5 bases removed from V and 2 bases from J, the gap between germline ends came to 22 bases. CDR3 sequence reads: CASSLTRGRGNAYNSPLHF. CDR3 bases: TGTGCCAGCAGTCTTACTCGAGGGCGGGGAAATGCCTATAATTCACCCCTCCACTTT.

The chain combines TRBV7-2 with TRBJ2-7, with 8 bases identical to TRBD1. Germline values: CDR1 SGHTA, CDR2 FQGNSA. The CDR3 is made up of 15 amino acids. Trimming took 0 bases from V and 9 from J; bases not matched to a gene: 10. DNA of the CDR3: TGTGCCAGCAGCTTAGCGGACAGGGTACTAAGTGGGCAGTACTTC. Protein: CASSLADRVLSGQYF.

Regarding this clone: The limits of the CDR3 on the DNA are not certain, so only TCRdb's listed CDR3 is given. Here the CDR3 reads CATLRFGGGRATNEKLFF. The chain recombines TRBV12-2 with TRBJ1-4. TRBV12-2 is labeled a pseudogene. The CDR3 totals 18 residues, both ends included.

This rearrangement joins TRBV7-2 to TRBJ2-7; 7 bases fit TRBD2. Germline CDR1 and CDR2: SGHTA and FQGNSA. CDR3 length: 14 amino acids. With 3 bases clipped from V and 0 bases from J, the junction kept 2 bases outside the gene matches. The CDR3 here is CASSFGGSSYEQYF. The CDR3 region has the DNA TGTGCCAGCAGCTTCGGGGGGAGCTCCTACGAGCAGTACTTC.

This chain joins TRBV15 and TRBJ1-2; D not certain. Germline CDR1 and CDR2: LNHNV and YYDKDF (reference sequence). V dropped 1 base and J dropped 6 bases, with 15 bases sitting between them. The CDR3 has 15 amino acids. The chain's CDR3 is CATSRAATRINGYTF. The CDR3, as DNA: TGTGCCACCAGCAGAGCGGCCACTAGAATTAATGGCTACACCTTC.

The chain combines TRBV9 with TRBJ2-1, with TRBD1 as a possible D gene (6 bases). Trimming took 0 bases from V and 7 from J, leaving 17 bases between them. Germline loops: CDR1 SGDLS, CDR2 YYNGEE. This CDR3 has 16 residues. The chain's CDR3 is CASSVEAGVSMNEQFF. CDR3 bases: TGTGCCAGCAGCGTAGAGGCAGGGGTTTCGATGAATGAGCAGTTCTTC.

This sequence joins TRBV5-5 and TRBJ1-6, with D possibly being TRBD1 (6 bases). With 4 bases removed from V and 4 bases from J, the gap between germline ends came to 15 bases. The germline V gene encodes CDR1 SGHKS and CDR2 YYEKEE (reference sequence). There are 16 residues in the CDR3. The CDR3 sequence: CASSPGGLRYNSPLHF. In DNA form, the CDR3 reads TGTGCCAGCAGCCCCGGGGGGCTGAGATATAATTCACCCCTCCACTTT.

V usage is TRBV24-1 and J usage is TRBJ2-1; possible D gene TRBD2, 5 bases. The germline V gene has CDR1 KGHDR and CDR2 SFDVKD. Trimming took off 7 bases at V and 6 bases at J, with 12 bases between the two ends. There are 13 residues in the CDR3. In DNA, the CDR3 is TGTGCCACCAGCAAGGACTGGACCAATGAGCAGTTCTTC. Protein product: CATSKDWTNEQFF.

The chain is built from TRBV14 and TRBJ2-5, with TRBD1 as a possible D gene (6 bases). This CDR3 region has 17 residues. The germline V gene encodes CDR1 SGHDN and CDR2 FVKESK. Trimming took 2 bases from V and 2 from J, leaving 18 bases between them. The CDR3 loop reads CASSQYSRTDNQETQYF. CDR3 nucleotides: TGTGCCAGCAGCCAATATTCCCGGACAGACAATCAAGAGACCCAGTACTTC.

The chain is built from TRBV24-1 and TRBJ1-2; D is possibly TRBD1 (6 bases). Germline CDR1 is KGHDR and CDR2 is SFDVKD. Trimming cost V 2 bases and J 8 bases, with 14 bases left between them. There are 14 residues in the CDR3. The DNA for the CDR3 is TGTGCCACCAGTGATTCACAGGGAAGGAAGGGCTACACCTTC. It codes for CATSDSQGRKGYTF.

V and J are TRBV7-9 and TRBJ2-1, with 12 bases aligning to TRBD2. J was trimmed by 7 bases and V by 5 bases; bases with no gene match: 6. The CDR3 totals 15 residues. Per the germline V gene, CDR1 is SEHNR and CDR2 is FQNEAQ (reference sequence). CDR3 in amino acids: CASSQLAGGQNEQFF. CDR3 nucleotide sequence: TGTGCCAGCAGCCAACTAGCGGGGGGCCAGAATGAGCAGTTCTTC.

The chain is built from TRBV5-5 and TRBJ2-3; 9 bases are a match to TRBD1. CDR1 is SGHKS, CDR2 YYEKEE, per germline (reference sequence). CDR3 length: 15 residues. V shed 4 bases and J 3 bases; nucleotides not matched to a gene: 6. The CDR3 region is CASSDRDRATDTQYF. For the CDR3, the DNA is TGTGCCAGCAGCGACCGGGACAGGGCAACAGATACGCAGTATTTT.

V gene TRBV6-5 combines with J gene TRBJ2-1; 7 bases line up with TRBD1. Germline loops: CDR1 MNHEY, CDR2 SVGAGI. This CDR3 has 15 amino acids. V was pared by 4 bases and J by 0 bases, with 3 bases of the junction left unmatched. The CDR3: CASSFTGDSYNEQFF. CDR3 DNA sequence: TGTGCCAGCAGTTTTACAGGGGACTCCTACAATGAGCAGTTCTTC.

The CDR3, as DNA: TGTGCCAGCAGCTTGGCGGGAGCTGGAAACACCATATATTTT. It codes for CASSLAGAGNTIYF. The chain links TRBV5-6 to TRBJ1-3; D is undetermined. The germline V gene has CDR1 SGHDT and CDR2 YYEEEE. The CDR3 runs 14 residues. V was pared by 0 bases and J by 2 bases, with 6 bases between.

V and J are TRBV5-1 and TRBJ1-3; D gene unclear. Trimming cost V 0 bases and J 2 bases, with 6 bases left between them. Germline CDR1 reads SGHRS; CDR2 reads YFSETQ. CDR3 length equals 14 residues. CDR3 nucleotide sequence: TGCGCCAGCAGCTTGGAGACAACTGGAAACACCATATATTTT. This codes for CASSLETTGNTIYF.

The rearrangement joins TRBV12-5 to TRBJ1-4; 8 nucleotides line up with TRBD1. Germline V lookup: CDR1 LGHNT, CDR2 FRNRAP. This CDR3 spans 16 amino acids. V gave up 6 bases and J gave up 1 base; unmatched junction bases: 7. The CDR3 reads CASGTGDRITNEKLFF. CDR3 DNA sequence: TGTGCTAGTGGGACAGGGGACAGGATAACTAATGAAAAACTGTTTTTT.

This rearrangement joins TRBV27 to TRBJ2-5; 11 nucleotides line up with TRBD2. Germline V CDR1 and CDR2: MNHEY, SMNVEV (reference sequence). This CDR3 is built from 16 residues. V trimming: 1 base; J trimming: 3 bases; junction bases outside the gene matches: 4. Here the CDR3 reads CASSLYGTSGKETQYF. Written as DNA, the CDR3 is TGTGCCAGCAGTTTATATGGGACTAGCGGTAAAGAGACCCAGTACTTC.

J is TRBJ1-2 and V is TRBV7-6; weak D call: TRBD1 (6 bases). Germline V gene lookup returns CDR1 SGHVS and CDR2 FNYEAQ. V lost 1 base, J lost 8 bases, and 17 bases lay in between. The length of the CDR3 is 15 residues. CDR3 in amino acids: CASSLEQGLAGGYTF. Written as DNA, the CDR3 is TGTGCCAGCAGCTTAGAACAGGGATTAGCGGGGGGCTACACCTTC.

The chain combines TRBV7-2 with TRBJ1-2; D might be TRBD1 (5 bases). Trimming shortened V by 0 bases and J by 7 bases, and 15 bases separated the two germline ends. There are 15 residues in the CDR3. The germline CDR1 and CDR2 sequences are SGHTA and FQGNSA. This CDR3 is CASSLATQGGFGYTF. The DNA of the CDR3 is TGTGCCAGCAGCTTAGCCACCCAGGGCGGATTTGGCTACACCTTC.

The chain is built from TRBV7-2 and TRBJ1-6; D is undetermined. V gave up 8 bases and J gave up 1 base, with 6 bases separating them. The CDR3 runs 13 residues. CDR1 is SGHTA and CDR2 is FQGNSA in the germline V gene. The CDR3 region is CASRGSYNSPLHF. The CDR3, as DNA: TGTGCCAGCCGAGGTTCCTATAATTCACCCCTCCACTTT.

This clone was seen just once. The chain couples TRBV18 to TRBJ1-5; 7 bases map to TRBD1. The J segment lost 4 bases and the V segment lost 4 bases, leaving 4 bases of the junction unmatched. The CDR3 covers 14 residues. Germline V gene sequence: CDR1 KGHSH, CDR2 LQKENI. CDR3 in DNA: TGTGCCAGCTCACGGGAACAGGGGAATCAGCCCCAGCATTTT. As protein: CASSREQGNQPQHF.

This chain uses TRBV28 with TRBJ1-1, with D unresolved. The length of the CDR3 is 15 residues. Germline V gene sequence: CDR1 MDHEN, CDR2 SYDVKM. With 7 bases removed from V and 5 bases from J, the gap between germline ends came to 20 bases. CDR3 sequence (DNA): TGTGCCAGCACGCCAAGGATGAAAAGAGGGACTGAAGCTTTCTTT. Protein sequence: CASTPRMKRGTEAFF.

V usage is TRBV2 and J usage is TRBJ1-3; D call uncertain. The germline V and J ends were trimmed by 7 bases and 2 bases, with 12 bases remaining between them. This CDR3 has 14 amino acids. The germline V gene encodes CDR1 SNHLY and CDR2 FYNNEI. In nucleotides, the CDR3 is TGTGCCAGCAAAGAGGGATGGGCTGGAAACACCATATATTTT. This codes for CASKEGWAGNTIYF.

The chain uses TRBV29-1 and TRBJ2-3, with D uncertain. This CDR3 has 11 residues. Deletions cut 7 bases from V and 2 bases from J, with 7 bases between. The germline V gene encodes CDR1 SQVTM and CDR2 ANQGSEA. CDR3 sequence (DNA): TGCAGCGGTGGGCTCACAGATACGCAGTATTTT. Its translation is CSGGLTDTQYF.

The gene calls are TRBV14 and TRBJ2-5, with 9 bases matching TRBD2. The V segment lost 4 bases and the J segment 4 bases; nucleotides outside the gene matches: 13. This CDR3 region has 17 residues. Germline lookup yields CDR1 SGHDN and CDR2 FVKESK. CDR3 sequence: CASSPRGLSGGGETQYF. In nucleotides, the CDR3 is TGTGCCAGCAGCCCCCGCGGGCTTAGCGGGGGCGGAGAGACCCAGTACTTC.